The clone carrying this TCR beta chain has ten or more counts. Its antigen remains unidentified. The read stops 3 residues short of the end of the CDR3; the missing end is completed from the germline J gene. The data originate from a study of T cell clonality in common variable immunodeficiency. Trimming removed 1 base from V and 1 base from J, with 10 bases in between. Per the germline V gene, CDR1 is SEHNR and CDR2 is FQNEAQ (reference sequence). CDR3 size: 15 residues. Study-level points and caveats: Reportedly, TCR beta sequences from common variable immunodeficiency showed fewer deletions and N-nucleotide insertions. The cause of increased CVID clonality remains unclear without subpopulation sequencing.

Heparinized whole blood, roughly 4.5 to 8 ml, came from each donor. CVID and control samples used equivalent genomic DNA input. Libraries were prepared by immunoSEQ multiplex PCR; TCRdb keeps only in-frame clonotypes and omits some of them. The sample offers about 35,000 clones and no singletons, the top ten holding around a tenth. Sequencing was done on a sample of peripheral blood mononuclear cells. This chain uses TRBV7-9 with TRBJ1-1, with TRBD1 as a possible D gene (6 bases). This receptor was taken from a person aged 18 to 70 in good health. CDR3 DNA, as far as it was read: TGTGCCAGCAGCTTAGGTACAGGGCAGAACACTGAA. Amino acids: CASSLGTGQNTE. The full CDR3 reads CASSLGTGQNTEAFF.